These T cell receptor beta chains were read from a single sample in a study of shared clonotypes between healthy human individuals. Some clones are missing from TCRdb's copy, which holds only in-frame ones; the method was immunoSEQ multiplex PCR. The sample holds approximately 840,000 clones; around 96% are singletons and the top ten take less than 0.3%. The sequencing input was naive CD8+ T cells sorted from blood. These receptors were collected from a man aged 25-45 years in good health. Both conserved end residues are part of each CDR3. The order of the fields is V gene, clone size, D gene, J gene, CDR3 DNA, CDR3 protein. D genes are given only for firm matches. Some rows mark clone size as missing; the rest say once, few, many or name a class of expanded clone.

TRBV18	-	TRBD1	TRBJ2-1	TGTGCCAGCTCGCCCACAGGGGGCGGTATCGATGAGCAGTTCTTC	CASSPTGGGIDEQFF
TRBV21-1	-	-	TRBJ2-5	TGTGCCAGCAGCAAAGTCTGGAGAGTGGAATCTGAGGGTCAGAACCAAGAGACCCAGTACTTC	CASSKVWRVESEGQNQETQYF
TRBV7-9	-	TRBD2	TRBJ2-7	TGTGCCAGCAGCTCATTCGAGGGACTAGTAGCCGAGCAGTACTTC	CASSSFEGLVAEQYF
TRBV5-4	-	-	TRBJ2-1	TGTGCCAGCAGCCAGACAGGCAATGAGCAGTTCTTC	CASSQTGNEQFF
TRBV2	-	TRBD1	TRBJ1-5	TGTGCCAGCAGCCCGGGACAGGGGGTTCAGCCCCAGCATTTT	CASSPGQGVQPQHF
TRBV18	-	TRBD2	TRBJ2-1	TGTGCCAGCTCACCCAGGTGGGAGACTAGCGAAAGCAATGAGCAGTTCTTC	CASSPRWETSESNEQFF
TRBV27	-	-	TRBJ1-2	TGTGCCAGCAGTTTGGGTCGGGGGAATGGCTACACCTTC	CASSLGRGNGYTF
TRBV7-9	-	-	TRBJ2-1	TGTGCCAGCAGCCCGCCGGGACAATTTAATGAGCAGTTCTTC	CASSPPGQFNEQFF
TRBV28	-	TRBD1	TRBJ2-7	TGTGCCAGCATAAACTGGACAGGGAAAACCTACGAGCAGTACTTC	CASINWTGKTYEQYF
TRBV27	-	-	TRBJ2-5	TGTGCCAGCAGTTTATCGATAAGCAAGGAAGAGACCCAGTACTTC	CASSLSISKEETQYF
TRBV6-6	-	-	TRBJ2-5	TGTGCCAGCAGTTACTCGCAGGGAGAGACCCAGTACTTC	CASSYSQGETQYF
TRBV28	-	TRBD1	TRBJ2-7	TGTGCCAGCACCCTGACAGGGTGGGGTTTTGGCTCCTACGAGCAGTACTTC	CASTLTGWGFGSYEQYF
TRBV7-2	once	-	TRBJ2-3	TGTGCCAGCAGCTTTAATCAGGGAGATACGCAGTATTTT	CASSFNQGDTQYF
TRBV2	-	TRBD2	TRBJ2-7	TGTGCCAGCAGTGAGATGCGGGAGGGCCGGAACGAGCAGTACTTC	CASSEMREGRNEQYF
TRBV7-6	-	-	TRBJ2-7	TGTGCCAGCAGCTTAGGGGGGAACCTTAGAGAGCAGTACTTC	CASSLGGNLREQYF
TRBV4-1	-	-	TRBJ1-1	TGCGCCAGCAGCCAAGGATTAGGGTATATGAACACTGAAGCTTTCTTT	CASSQGLGYMNTEAFF
TRBV7-9	-	-	TRBJ2-5	TGTGCCAGCAGGAGTCGTAGCGGCCAAGAGACCCAGTACTTC	CASRSRSGQETQYF
TRBV28	-	TRBD2	TRBJ2-2	TGTGCCAGCACCCTGGGGGTAGCGGGAGGTCGGGACACCGGGGAGCTGTTTTTT	CASTLGVAGGRDTGELFF
TRBV7-2	-	TRBD2	TRBJ2-7	TGTGCCAGCAGCCTAACGCCCCGACTAGCGGTCTACGAGCAGTACTTC	CASSLTPRLAVYEQYF
TRBV10-1	-	-	TRBJ2-1	TGCGCCAGTACAAGGGACCTCTCCTACAATGAGCAGTTCTTC	CASTRDLSYNEQFF
TRBV27	-	TRBD2	TRBJ2-7	TGTGCCAGCAGTTGGACTAGCGGGAGACCGTCCTACGAGCAGTACTTC	CASSWTSGRPSYEQYF
TRBV5-1	-	-	TRBJ2-1	TGCGCCAGCAGCTTGACAGGTCCCTACAATGAGCAGTTCTTC	CASSLTGPYNEQFF
TRBV14	-	TRBD2	TRBJ2-1	TGTGCCAGCAGCCTTCTGCGGGAGGGCCGGAACAATGAGCAGTTCTTC	CASSLLREGRNNEQFF
TRBV2	-	-	TRBJ2-1	TGTGCCAGCAGGGGGGGGCTAAAGCAGTTCTTC	CASRGGLKQFF
TRBV19	-	-	TRBJ2-3	TGTGCCAGTAGGATCGTGGATACGCAGTATTTT	CASRIVDTQYF
TRBV6-1	-	-	TRBJ2-3	TGTGCCAGTGAACCGGGACTCAGCACAGATACGCAGTATTTT	CASEPGLSTDTQYF
TRBV2	-	TRBD1	TRBJ2-7	TGTGCCAGCAGAGCAGACTTACCACCCAGGGGGAAAGACTACGAGCAGTACTTC	CASRADLPPRGKDYEQYF
TRBV7-9	-	TRBD1	TRBJ2-7	TGTGCCAGCAGCTTTCGGACAGGCTTTACCTACGAGCAGTACTTC	CASSFRTGFTYEQYF
TRBV5-3	-	TRBD1	TRBJ2-2	TGTGCCAGAAGCTTGAAAACAGGGGGCACCGGGGAGCTGTTTTTT	CARSLKTGGTGELFF
TRBV7-8	once	-	TRBJ2-7	TGTGCCAGCATTGCACAGGCCTCCTACGAGCAGTACTTC	CASIAQASYEQYF
TRBV4-1	once	TRBD1	TRBJ2-1	TGCGCCAGCAGCCAACATGGCACTGGACAGGGGGCCGACAATGAGCAGTTCTTC	CASSQHGTGQGADNEQFF
TRBV18	-	TRBD1	TRBJ2-7	TGTGCCAGCTCACCTAGGGGACAGGGCTCTTCCTACGAGCAGTACTTC	CASSPRGQGSSYEQYF
TRBV7-2	-	-	TRBJ2-7	TGTGCCAGCAGCCGCTTAGGATCATCCTACGAGCAGCACTTC	CASSRLGSSYEQHF
TRBV5-1	-	-	TRBJ2-7	TGCGCCAGCAGCCCCGGGAGCTCCTACGAGCAGTACTTC	CASSPGSSYEQYF
TRBV15	-	TRBD2	TRBJ2-3	TGTGCCACCAGCACAACAGGGACTAGCGGGAGTGACACAGATACGCAGTATTTT	CATSTTGTSGSDTDTQYF
TRBV27	-	TRBD1	TRBJ1-1	TGTGCCAGCAGTTTATCAGGACAGGAACTCCCTGAAGCTTTCTTT	CASSLSGQELPEAFF
TRBV5-1	-	-	TRBJ2-7	TGCGCCAGCAGCATAGGGGACCCTTCGACCTACGAGCAGTACTTC	CASSIGDPSTYEQYF
TRBV4-1	-	-	TRBJ2-1	TGCGCCAGCAGCCAAGAACCGGGTACCTTAGACAATGAGCAGTTCTTC	CASSQEPGTLDNEQFF
TRBV4-1	-	-	TRBJ2-1	TGCGCCAGCAGCCAAGGGTGGGGGGCGGAGTACAATGAGCAGTTCTTC	CASSQGWGAEYNEQFF
TRBV19	few	-	TRBJ1-5	TGTGCCAGTAGTATAGTAGGCAGCAATCAGCCCCAGCATTTT	CASSIVGSNQPQHF
TRBV11-2	-	-	TRBJ2-5	TGTGCCAGCAGCTTAGACCTAAACCAAGCGGTTCAGGAGACCCAGTACTTC	CASSLDLNQAVQETQYF
TRBV7-9	-	-	TRBJ1-2	TGTGCCAGCAGCTCAATAGGGGGGCCCACTCTGGGCTACACCTTC	CASSSIGGPTLGYTF
TRBV9	-	TRBD2	TRBJ2-7	TGTGCCAGCAGCCCTGGACTAGCGGGAAGCTACGAGCAGTACTTC	CASSPGLAGSYEQYF
TRBV5-4	-	-	TRBJ1-3	TGTGCCAGCCAAGTTGGAAACACCATATATTTT	CASQVGNTIYF
TRBV11-3	-	TRBD1	TRBJ2-7	TGTGCCAGCAGCCCGGGACAGGGGATAGACTACGAGCAGTACTTC	CASSPGQGIDYEQYF
TRBV7-9	-	-	TRBJ2-4	TGTGCCAGCAGCTCCGCCAACATTCAGTACTTC	CASSSANIQYF
TRBV29-1	-	TRBD2	TRBJ2-7	TGCAGCGTTGATATCGGGAGGGAGGAGCAGTACTTC	CSVDIGREEQYF
TRBV10-3	-	-	TRBJ2-7	TGTGCCATCAGTGAGTCCATCGGCTACGAGCAGTACTTC	CAISESIGYEQYF
TRBV7-9	-	TRBD2	TRBJ2-1	TGTGCCAGCAGCTCCAAACTAGCGGGAGCTTATGAGCAGTTCTTC	CASSSKLAGAYEQFF
TRBV9	-	-	TRBJ1-5	TGTGCCAGCAGCGCCGGGGGTAGCAATCAGCCCCAGCATTTT	CASSAGGSNQPQHF
TRBV6-5	-	-	TRBJ1-5	TGTGCCAGCAGCCGGACAGTTTATAGCAATCAGCCCCAGCATTTT	CASSRTVYSNQPQHF
TRBV6-5	-	-	TRBJ2-2	TGTGCCAGCAGTTACTCGGTTAGCTCCGGGGAGCTGTTTTTT	CASSYSVSSGELFF
TRBV7-8	-	-	TRBJ2-7	TGTGCCAGCAGGTACAAGCAAGAGGGCCTTCTCGAGACCTACGAGCAGTACTTC	CASRYKQEGLLETYEQYF
TRBV28	-	TRBD1	TRBJ2-7	TGTGCCAGCAGAGGTAGGGGGCCACTATCTGTCGAGCAGTACTTC	CASRGRGPLSVEQYF
TRBV2	-	-	TRBJ1-3	TGTGCCTGCGACAGGCCCTCTGGAAACACCATATATTTT	CACDRPSGNTIYF
TRBV11-2	-	-	TRBJ2-7	TGTGCCAGCAGCCCGACCAGTGAGGGATCCTACGAGCAGTACTTC	CASSPTSEGSYEQYF
TRBV28	-	-	TRBJ2-1	TGTGCCAGCAGCTTCCCGTACCGGGAGCTAGTGGTAGGCAATGAGCAGTTCTTC	CASSFPYRELVVGNEQFF
TRBV9	-	-	TRBJ1-4	TGTGCCAGCAGCCCGGCGGGGTCTCATGAAAAACTGTTTTTT	CASSPAGSHEKLFF
TRBV19	-	-	TRBJ2-7	TGTTCTTCCGGAGGAACCTACGAGCAGTACTTC	CSSGGTYEQYF
TRBV4-1	-	-	TRBJ2-5	TGCGCCAGCAGCCAGAGGGTAGCGGCACAAGAGACCCAGTACTTC	CASSQRVAAQETQYF